These 23 T cell receptor beta chains originate from one sample sequenced in a study of T-cell reconstitution after alpha-beta-depleted transplantation in children. Unique molecular identifiers were incorporated when the TCRbeta library was constructed. TCRdb re-derived calls from the PCR reads in MiXCR, one entry per CDR3 protein. Of a few hundred thousand distinct CDR3 sequences in the sample, around 8.9% were seen once. Here the sequenced sample was PBMCs from the stem cell graft donor, taken from the stem cell graft. These receptors came from a human donor who donated a stem cell graft to a child with SCID.

This clonotype came up many times. V usage is TRBV6-1 and J usage is TRBJ2-7; no reliable D call. V was pared by 2 bases and J by 5 bases, with 13 bases between. Per the germline V gene, CDR1 is MNHNS and CDR2 is SASEGT. The CDR3 length is 14 residues. The CDR3 nucleotides read TGTGCCAGCAGTGAATGGGTAGGGTCCCACGAGCAGTACTTC. Protein sequence: CASSEWVGSHEQYF.

Many counts were recorded for this clonotype. The chain combines TRBV2 with TRBJ2-3; D is unresolved. The V end lost 8 bases, the J end lost 0 bases, and 15 bases lay between the germline ends. The CDR3 is made up of 15 amino acids. The germline V gene has CDR1 SNHLY and CDR2 FYNNEI. The DNA of the CDR3 is TGTGCCAGCGCCTTCGGAATAGTTAGCACAGATACGCAGTATTTT. Translating it yields CASAFGIVSTDTQYF.

Ten or more counts support this clonotype. The chain couples TRBV20-1 to TRBJ2-5; D uncertain. Germline values: CDR1 DFQATT, CDR2 SNEGSKA (reference sequence). Trimming removed 2 bases at V and 1 base at J, with 23 bases between. The CDR3 runs to 18 residues. CDR3 in DNA: TGCAGTGCTAGACCCCGTGGACGCTCCGACCACCTCCAAGAGACCCAGTACTTC. Its protein product is CSARPRGRSDHLQETQYF.

The chain uses TRBV29-1 and TRBJ2-2; 7 bases are shared with TRBD2. The CDR3 has 15 amino acids. V lost 5 bases, J lost 5 bases, and 11 bases stayed unmatched. Germline lookup yields CDR1 SQVTM and CDR2 ANQGSEA. The CDR3 DNA is TGCAGCGTTCCTGGGGAGGGGCGGTGGACCGGGGAGCTGTTTTTT. Protein: CSVPGEGRWTGELFF.

This chain uses TRBV5-1 with TRBJ2-1, with 9 bases aligning to TRBD2. CDR1 and CDR2 from the germline V gene are SGHRS and YFSETQ. This CDR3 comprises 14 residues. V lost 4 bases, J lost 9 bases, and 8 bases stayed unmatched. CDR3 in amino acids: CASSAGTSIGEQFF. CDR3 in DNA: TGCGCCAGCAGCGCCGGGACTAGCATCGGTGAGCAGTTCTTC.

This clonotype was detected ten times or more. The chain carries TRBV20-1 and TRBJ2-3, with 7 bases fitting TRBD2. The germline CDR1 and CDR2 sequences are DFQATT and SNEGSKA (reference sequence). The CDR3 is 15 residues long. V trimming: 6 bases; J trimming: 1 base; junction bases outside the gene matches: 10. This chain's CDR3 is CSAPDLGGGTDTQYF. The CDR3 DNA reads TGCAGTGCCCCCGACCTGGGAGGGGGCACAGATACGCAGTATTTT.

The rearrangement links TRBV5-5 to TRBJ2-2, with 10 bases fitting TRBD1. CDR3 length equals 15 residues. Germline trimming cut 4 bases from V and 7 bases from J; bases unmatched to any gene: 7. Germline CDR1 SGHKS, CDR2 YYEKEE (reference sequence). The CDR3 coding sequence is TGTGCCAGCAGCCTTAGACAGGGGGCAAGCGGGGAGCTGTTTTTT. As protein: CASSLRQGASGELFF.

This clonotype has at least ten counts. This CDR3 is CASSLALTGTGIDTQYF. The CDR3 DNA follows: TGTGCCAGCAGCTTAGCGCTTACCGGGACAGGGATAGATACGCAGTATTTT. The chain links TRBV7-2 to TRBJ2-3; TRBD1 matches 9 bases. The CDR3 contains 17 residues. Per germline, CDR1 SGHTA and CDR2 FQGNSA. Trimming removed 0 bases from V and 5 bases from J; junction bases left unmatched: 9.

This clonotype has a count of ten or more. The chain couples TRBV5-1 to TRBJ2-7; 12 nucleotides align to TRBD2. The CDR3 sequence is 15 residues long. The V gene end was trimmed by 5 bases and the J gene end by 3 bases; junction bases not matched to a gene: 6. Germline-derived CDR1 and CDR2 are SGHRS and YFSETQ. CDR3 loop: CASSSPSGGDYEQYF. CDR3 in DNA: TGCGCCAGCAGTTCACCTAGCGGGGGGGACTACGAGCAGTACTTC.

In its sample, this clonotype was seen many times. The chain has TRBV5-1 and TRBJ1-1, with D perhaps TRBD1 (6 bases). Germline-derived CDR1 and CDR2 are SGHRS and YFSETQ. The CDR3 contains 15 residues. V shed 0 bases and J shed 1 base, with 10 bases lying between them. The CDR3 DNA sequence: TGCGCCAGCAGCTTGGGGGGGCAGTCGAACACTGAAGCTTTCTTT. Encoded protein: CASSLGGQSNTEAFF.

The chain carries TRBV4-3 and TRBJ2-7, with 7 bases matching TRBD1. Unmatched junction bases numbered 5, after V lost 0 bases and J lost 3 bases. This CDR3 has 15 amino acids. The germline gives CDR1 LGHNA, CDR2 YSLEER. Here the CDR3 DNA reads TGCGCCAGCAGCCAAGATACGGGACAGTACTACGAGCAGTACTTC. Its protein is CASSQDTGQYYEQYF.

This clonotype was seen ten or more times. This chain joins TRBV9 and TRBJ2-3, with D tentatively TRBD1 or TRBD2 (5 bases each). The CDR3 extends over 15 amino acids. Per the germline V gene, CDR1 is SGDLS and CDR2 is YYNGEE. Trimming removed 2 bases from V and 2 bases from J, with 12 bases in between. CDR3 region: CASSVTEGLTDTQYF. CDR3 coding DNA: TGTGCCAGCAGCGTGACAGAGGGCCTCACAGATACGCAGTATTTT.

The sample holds many counts of this clonotype. The chain joins TRBV7-6 to TRBJ1-2; TRBD1 matches 7 bases. Germline values: CDR1 SGHVS, CDR2 FNYEAQ. J gave up 4 bases and V 4 bases, and 6 bases lay outside the gene matches. This CDR3 has 14 residues. The CDR3 spells CASSSRDSPYGYTF. CDR3 DNA: TGTGCCAGCAGCTCCCGGGACAGTCCCTATGGCTACACCTTC.

The chain recombines TRBV7-9 with TRBJ2-7, with 8 bases fitting TRBD1. This CDR3 spans 15 amino acids. V shed 5 bases, J shed 1 base, and the junction held 7 bases outside the gene matches. Per germline, CDR1 SEHNR and CDR2 FQNEAQ (reference sequence). For the CDR3, the DNA is TGTGCCAGCAGCAAAAACAGGGGGATATCCTACGAGCAGTACTTC. It translates to CASSKNRGISYEQYF.

This clonotype was detected ten times or more. The rearrangement uses TRBV7-2 and TRBJ2-3; D is possibly TRBD1 (6 bases). V was trimmed by 5 bases and J by 1 base, leaving 16 bases between them. This CDR3 contains 16 residues. Germline V CDR1 and CDR2: SGHTA, FQGNSA. The CDR3 region has the DNA TGTGCCAGCAGCGGATACAGGGATGGTGGCACAGATACGCAGTATTTT. Protein product: CASSGYRDGGTDTQYF.

A few counts support this clonotype. This rearrangement joins TRBV6-2 or TRBV6-3 to TRBJ2-1; 12 bases align to TRBD2. Trimming removed 8 bases from V and 4 bases from J; junction bases left unmatched: 3. This CDR3 spans 14 amino acids. CDR1 MNHEY and CDR2 SVGEGT come from the germline V gene. The CDR3 here is CASGLAGIYNEQFF. The DNA for the CDR3 is TGTGCCAGCGGACTAGCGGGAATTTACAATGAGCAGTTCTTC.

This clonotype was counted at least ten times. This rearrangement joins TRBV6-5 to TRBJ1-2, with D hard to call. The CDR3 is made up of 15 amino acids. Trimming took off 0 bases at V and 5 bases at J, with 13 bases between the two ends. CDR1 is MNHEY and CDR2 is SVGAGI in the germline V gene. CDR3 bases: TGTGCCAGCAGTTACTCGAACGTTCCCCATTATGGCTACACCTTC. Its protein is CASSYSNVPHYGYTF.

At least ten counts were recorded for this clonotype. The chain employs TRBV20-1 and TRBJ1-1, with a weak D call TRBD1 (5 bases). The CDR3 has 14 residues. The V and J ends lost 6 bases and 0 bases respectively, with 14 bases between them. Germline CDR1 reads DFQATT; CDR2 reads SNEGSKA (reference sequence). The CDR3 DNA follows: TGCAGTGCCTCTCGGGGCAGTTTGAACACTGAAGCTTTCTTT. Translating gives CSASRGSLNTEAFF.

Ten or more counts support this clonotype. This chain links TRBV20-1 with TRBJ2-7, with 9 nucleotides matching TRBD2. The J segment lost 0 bases and the V segment lost 5 bases, leaving 5 bases of the junction unmatched. Germline-derived CDR1 and CDR2 are DFQATT and SNEGSKA (reference sequence). This CDR3 is built from 14 residues. The CDR3 DNA is TGCAGTGCTTGGCTAGCGGGAAGCTCCTACGAGCAGTACTTC. Its translation is CSAWLAGSSYEQYF.

V and J are TRBV29-1 and TRBJ2-2, with D perhaps assigned TRBD1 or TRBD2 (5 bases each). The CDR3 extends over 13 amino acids. CDR1 is SQVTM, CDR2 ANQGSEA, per germline. V was cut by 7 bases and J by 3 bases, with 12 bases left in between. The CDR3 loop is CSARLGDTGELFF. CDR3 bases: TGCAGCGCCCGCCTGGGGGACACCGGGGAGCTGTTTTTT.

This clonotype was seen ten or more times. The chain joins TRBV10-3 to TRBJ2-3; TRBD2 agrees at 8 bases. This CDR3 contains 16 residues. The germline gives CDR1 ENHRY, CDR2 SYGVKD. J gave up 1 base and V 1 base, and 4 bases lay outside the gene matches. The CDR3 is CAISELAGGRTDTQYF. In nucleotides, the CDR3 is TGTGCCATCAGTGAGTTGGCGGGGGGCCGCACAGATACGCAGTATTTT.

This clonotype was recorded at least ten times. The V gene is TRBV19, the J gene TRBJ2-5; no clear D gene. Trimming pared 4 bases from V and 3 bases from J, leaving 9 bases between. This CDR3 has 13 amino acids. The germline CDR1 and CDR2 sequences are LNHDA and SQIVND (reference sequence). CDR3 loop: CASSTTLEETQYF. Written as DNA, the CDR3 is TGTGCCAGTAGTACGACTTTAGAAGAGACCCAGTACTTC.

This clonotype has at least ten counts. J is TRBJ2-2 and V is TRBV29-1; TRBD1 might be the D (6 bases). There are 15 residues in the CDR3. V was clipped by 6 bases and J by 7 bases, with 21 bases between them. In germline, CDR1 is SQVTM, CDR2 ANQGSEA. CDR3 nucleotide sequence: TGCAGCGTCTTCGACCCCCCAGGGGCAGGCGGGGAGCTGTTTTTT. This sequence encodes CSVFDPPGAGGELFF.